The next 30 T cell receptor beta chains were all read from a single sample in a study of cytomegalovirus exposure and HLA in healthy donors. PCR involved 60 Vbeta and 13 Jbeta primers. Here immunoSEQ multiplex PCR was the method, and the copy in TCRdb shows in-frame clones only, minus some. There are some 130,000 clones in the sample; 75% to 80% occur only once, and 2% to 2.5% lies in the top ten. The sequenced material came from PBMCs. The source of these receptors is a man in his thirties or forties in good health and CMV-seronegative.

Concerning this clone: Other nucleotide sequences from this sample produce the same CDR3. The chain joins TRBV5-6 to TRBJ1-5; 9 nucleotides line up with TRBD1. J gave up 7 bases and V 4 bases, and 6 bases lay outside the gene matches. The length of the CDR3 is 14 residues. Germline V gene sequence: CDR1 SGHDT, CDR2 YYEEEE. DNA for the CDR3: TGTGCCAGCAGCCTGGGACAGGGCGACCAGCCCCAGCATTTT. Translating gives CASSLGQGDQPQHF.

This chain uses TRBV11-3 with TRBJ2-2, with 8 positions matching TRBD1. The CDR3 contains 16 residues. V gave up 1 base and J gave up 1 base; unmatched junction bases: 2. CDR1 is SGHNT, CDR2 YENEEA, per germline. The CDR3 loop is CASSLAQGGNTGELFF. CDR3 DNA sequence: TGTGCCAGCAGCTTAGCACAGGGGGGGAACACCGGGGAGCTGTTTTTT.

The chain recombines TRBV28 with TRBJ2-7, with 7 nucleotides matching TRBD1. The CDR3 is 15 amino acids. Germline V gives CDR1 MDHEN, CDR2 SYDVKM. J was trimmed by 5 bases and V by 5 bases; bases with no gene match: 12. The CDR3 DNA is TGTGCCAGCAGTAGTGGTGACAGGGTAATCGACGAGCAGTACTTC. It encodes CASSSGDRVIDEQYF.

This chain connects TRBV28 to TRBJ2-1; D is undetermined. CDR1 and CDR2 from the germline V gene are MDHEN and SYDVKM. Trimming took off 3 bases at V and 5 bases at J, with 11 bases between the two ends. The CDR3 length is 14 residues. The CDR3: CASSFLAENNEQFF. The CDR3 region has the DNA TGTGCCAGCAGTTTTCTGGCAGAAAACAATGAGCAGTTCTTC.

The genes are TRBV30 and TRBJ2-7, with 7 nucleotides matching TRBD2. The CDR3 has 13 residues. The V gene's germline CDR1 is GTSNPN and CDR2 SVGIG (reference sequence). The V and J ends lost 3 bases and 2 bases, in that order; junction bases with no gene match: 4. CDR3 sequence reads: CAWSPGGPYEQYF. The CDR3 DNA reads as TGTGCCTGGAGCCCGGGGGGTCCCTACGAGCAGTACTTC.

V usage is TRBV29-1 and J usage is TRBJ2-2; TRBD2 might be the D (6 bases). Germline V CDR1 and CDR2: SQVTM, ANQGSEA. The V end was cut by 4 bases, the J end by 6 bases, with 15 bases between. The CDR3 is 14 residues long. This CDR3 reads CSVGLQGGAGELFF. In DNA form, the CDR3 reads TGCAGCGTTGGATTGCAGGGCGGGGCCGGGGAGCTGTTTTTT.

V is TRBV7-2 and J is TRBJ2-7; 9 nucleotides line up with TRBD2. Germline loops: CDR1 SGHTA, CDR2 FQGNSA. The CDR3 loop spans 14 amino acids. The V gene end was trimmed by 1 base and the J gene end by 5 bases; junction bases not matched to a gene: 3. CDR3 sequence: CASSLEGLADEQYF. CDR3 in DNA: TGTGCCAGCAGCTTAGAGGGACTAGCCGACGAGCAGTACTTC. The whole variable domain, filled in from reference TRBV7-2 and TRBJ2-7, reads GAGVSQSPSNKVTEKGKDVELRCDPISGHTALYWYRQSLGQGLEFLIYFQGNSAPDKSGLPSDRFSAERTGGSVSTLTIQRTQQEDSAVYLCASSLEGLADEQYFGPGTRLTVT.

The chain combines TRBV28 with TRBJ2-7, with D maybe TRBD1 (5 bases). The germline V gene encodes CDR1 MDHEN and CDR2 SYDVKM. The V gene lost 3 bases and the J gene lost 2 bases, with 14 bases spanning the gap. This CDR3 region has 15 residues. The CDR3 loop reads CASSLEQGWAYEQYF. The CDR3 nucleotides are TGTGCCAGCAGTTTGGAGCAGGGCTGGGCCTACGAGCAGTACTTC.

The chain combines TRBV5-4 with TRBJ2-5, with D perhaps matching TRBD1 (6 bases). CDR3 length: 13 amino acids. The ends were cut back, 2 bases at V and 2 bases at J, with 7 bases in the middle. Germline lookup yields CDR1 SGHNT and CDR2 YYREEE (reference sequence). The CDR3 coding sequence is TGTGCCAGCAGCTTTACAGGGCAAGAGACCCAGTACTTC. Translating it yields CASSFTGQETQYF.

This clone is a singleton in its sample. CDR3 residues: CASSPGHTNYGYTF. Here the CDR3 DNA reads TGTGCCAGCAGCCCCGGACACACCAACTATGGCTACACCTTC. The chain carries TRBV5-4 and TRBJ1-2, with a tentative D call TRBD1 (5 bases). CDR1 SGHNT and CDR2 YYREEE come from the germline V gene (reference sequence). The CDR3 has 14 residues. Trimming pared 4 bases from V and 2 bases from J, leaving 12 bases between.

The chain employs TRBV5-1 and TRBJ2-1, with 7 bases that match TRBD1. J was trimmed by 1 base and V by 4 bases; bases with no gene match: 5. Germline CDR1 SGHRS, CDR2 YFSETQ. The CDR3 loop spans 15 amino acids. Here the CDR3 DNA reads TGCGCCAGCAGCATCCAGGGGGTGTCCTACAATGAGCAGTTCTTC. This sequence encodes CASSIQGVSYNEQFF.

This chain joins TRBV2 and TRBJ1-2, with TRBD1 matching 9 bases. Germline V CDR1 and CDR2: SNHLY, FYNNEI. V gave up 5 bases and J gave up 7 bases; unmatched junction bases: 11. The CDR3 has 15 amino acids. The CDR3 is CASSPGQGILGGYTF. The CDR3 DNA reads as TGTGCCAGCAGTCCCGGACAGGGGATTTTGGGTGGCTACACCTTC.

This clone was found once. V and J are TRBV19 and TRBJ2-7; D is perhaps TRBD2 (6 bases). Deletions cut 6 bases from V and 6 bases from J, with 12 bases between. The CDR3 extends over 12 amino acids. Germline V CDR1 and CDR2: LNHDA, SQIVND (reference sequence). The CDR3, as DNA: TGTGCCAGTAGAGCACTAGCTGGCGAGCAGTACTTC. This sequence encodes CASRALAGEQYF.

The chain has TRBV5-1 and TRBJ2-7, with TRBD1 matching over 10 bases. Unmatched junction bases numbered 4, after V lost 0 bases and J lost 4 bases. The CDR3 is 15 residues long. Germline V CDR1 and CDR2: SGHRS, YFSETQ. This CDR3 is CASSLARDRGYEQYF. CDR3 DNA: TGCGCCAGCAGCTTGGCCCGGGACAGGGGTTACGAGCAGTACTTC.

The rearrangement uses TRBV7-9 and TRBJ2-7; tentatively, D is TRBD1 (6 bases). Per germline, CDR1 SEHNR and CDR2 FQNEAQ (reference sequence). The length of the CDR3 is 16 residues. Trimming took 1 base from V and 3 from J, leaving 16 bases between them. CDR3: CASSLEIQGSSYEQYF. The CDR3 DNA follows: TGTGCCAGCAGCTTAGAAATACAGGGATCCAGCTACGAGCAGTACTTC.

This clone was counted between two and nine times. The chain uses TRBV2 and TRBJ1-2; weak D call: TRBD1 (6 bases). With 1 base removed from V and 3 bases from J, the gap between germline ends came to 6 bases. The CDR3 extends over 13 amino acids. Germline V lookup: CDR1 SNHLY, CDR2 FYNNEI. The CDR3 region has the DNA TGTGCCAGCAGTGAAGACAGGGACTATGGCTACACCTTC. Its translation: CASSEDRDYGYTF.

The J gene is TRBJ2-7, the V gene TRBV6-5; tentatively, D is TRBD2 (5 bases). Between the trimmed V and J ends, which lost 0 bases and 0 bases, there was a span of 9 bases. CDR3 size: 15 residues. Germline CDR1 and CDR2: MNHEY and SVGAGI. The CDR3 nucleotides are TGTGCCAGCAGTTACTCCGGGGTTAGCTCCTACGAGCAGTACTTC. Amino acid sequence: CASSYSGVSSYEQYF.

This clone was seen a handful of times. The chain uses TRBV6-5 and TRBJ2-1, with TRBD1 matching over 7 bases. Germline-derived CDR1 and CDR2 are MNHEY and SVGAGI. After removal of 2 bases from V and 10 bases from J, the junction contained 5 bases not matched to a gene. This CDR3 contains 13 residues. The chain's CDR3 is CASSYPGTDEQFF. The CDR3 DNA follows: TGTGCCAGCAGTTACCCGGGGACAGACGAGCAGTTCTTC.

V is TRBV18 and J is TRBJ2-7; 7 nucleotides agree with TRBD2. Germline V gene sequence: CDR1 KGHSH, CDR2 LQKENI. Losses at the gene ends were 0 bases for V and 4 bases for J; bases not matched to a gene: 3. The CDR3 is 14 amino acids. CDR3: CASSPPAREYEQYF. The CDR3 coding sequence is TGTGCCAGCTCACCACCCGCGCGGGAGTACGAGCAGTACTTC.

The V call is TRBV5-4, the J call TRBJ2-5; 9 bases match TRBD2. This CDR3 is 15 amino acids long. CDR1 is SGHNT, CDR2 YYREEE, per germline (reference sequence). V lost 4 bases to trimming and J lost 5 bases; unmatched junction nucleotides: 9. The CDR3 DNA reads TGTGCCAGCAGCCACGTAGCGGGAGATCGGGAGACCCAGTACTTC. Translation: CASSHVAGDRETQYF.

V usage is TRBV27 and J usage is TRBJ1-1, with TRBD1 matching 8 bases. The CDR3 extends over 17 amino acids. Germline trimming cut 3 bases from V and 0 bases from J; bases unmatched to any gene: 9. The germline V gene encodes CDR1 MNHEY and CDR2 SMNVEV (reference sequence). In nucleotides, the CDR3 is TGTGCCAGCAGTTTGAAAGGACAGGGAATCTTGAACACTGAAGCTTTCTTT. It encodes CASSLKGQGILNTEAFF.

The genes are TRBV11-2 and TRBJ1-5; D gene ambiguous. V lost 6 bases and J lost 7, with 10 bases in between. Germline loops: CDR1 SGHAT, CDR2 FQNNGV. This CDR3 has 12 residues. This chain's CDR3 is CASRGLGQPQHF. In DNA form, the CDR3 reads TGTGCCAGCAGGGGCCTCGGCCAGCCCCAGCATTTT.

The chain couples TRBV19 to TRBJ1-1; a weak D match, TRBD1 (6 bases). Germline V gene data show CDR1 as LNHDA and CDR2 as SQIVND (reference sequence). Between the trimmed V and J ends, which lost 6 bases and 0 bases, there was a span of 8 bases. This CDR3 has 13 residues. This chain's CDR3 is CASSKGVNTEAFF. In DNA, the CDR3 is TGTGCCAGTAGCAAGGGGGTGAACACTGAAGCTTTCTTT.

The CDR3 spells CASSVDRHTEAFF. In DNA, the CDR3 is TGTGCCAGCAGCGTCGACAGACACACTGAAGCTTTCTTT. This chain uses TRBV11-2 with TRBJ1-1, with D maybe TRBD1 (5 bases). V lost 5 bases, J lost 3 bases, and 10 bases lay in between. The CDR3 has 13 amino acids. Germline CDR1 is SGHAT and CDR2 is FQNNGV.

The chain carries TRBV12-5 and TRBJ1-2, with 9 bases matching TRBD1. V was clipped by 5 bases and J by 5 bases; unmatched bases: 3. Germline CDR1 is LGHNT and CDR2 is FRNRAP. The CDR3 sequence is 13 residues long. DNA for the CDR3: TGTGCTAGTGGTCCGACAGGGGGGTATGGCTACACCTTC. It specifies CASGPTGGYGYTF.

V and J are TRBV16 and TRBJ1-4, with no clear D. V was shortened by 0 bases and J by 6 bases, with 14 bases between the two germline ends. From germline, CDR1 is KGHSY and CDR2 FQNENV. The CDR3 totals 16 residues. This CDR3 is CASSQSMRVDDEKLFF. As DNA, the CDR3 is TGTGCCAGCAGCCAATCGATGAGGGTCGACGATGAAAAACTGTTTTTT.

CDR3 bases: TGTGCCAGCAGCCAAAACAGCGGGAGGGCCCCCCATGAGCAGTTCTTC. Translating gives CASSQNSGRAPHEQFF. The V call is TRBV7-6, the J call TRBJ2-1, with 10 bases lining up with TRBD2. Losses at the gene ends were 5 bases for V and 8 bases for J; bases not matched to a gene: 12. This CDR3 region has 16 residues. Germline V gives CDR1 SGHVS, CDR2 FNYEAQ.

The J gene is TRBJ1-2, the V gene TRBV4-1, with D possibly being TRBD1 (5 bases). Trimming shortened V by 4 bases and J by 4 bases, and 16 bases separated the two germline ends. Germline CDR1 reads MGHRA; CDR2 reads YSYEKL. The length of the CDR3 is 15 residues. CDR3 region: CASSPWTPSVYGYTF. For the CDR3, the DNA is TGCGCCAGCAGCCCATGGACACCAAGTGTCTATGGCTACACCTTC.

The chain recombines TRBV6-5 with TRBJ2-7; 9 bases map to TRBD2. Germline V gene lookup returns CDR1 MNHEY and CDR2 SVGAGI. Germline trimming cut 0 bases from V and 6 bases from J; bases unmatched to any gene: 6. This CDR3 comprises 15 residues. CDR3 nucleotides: TGTGCCAGCAGTTACTCGACGGCGGGAGGGCTCGAGCAGTACTTC. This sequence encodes CASSYSTAGGLEQYF.

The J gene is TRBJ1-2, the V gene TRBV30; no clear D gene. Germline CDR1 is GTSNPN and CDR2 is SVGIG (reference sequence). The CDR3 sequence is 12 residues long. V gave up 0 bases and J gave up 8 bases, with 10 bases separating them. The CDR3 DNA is TGTGCCTGGAGTGTAAGCCCAAACGGCTACACCTTC. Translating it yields CAWSVSPNGYTF. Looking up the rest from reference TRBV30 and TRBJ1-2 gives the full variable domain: SQTIHQWPATLVQPVGSPLSLECTVEGTSNPNLYWYRQAAGRGLQLLFYSVGIGQISSEVPQNLSASRPQDRQFILSSKKLLLSDSGFYLCAWSVSPNGYTFGSGTRLTVV.